These T cell receptor beta chains were read from a single sample in a study of cytomegalovirus exposure and HLA in healthy donors. Here immunoSEQ multiplex PCR was the method, and the copy in TCRdb shows in-frame clones only, minus some. The sample features 100,000 to 150,000 clones, with approximately 0.99% in its top ten. The specimen was PBMCs. The receptors here all came from a young man in good health and CMV-seronegative. Each CDR3 is given with its conserved first and last residue. A D gene is named only where the DNA matches it firmly. Some rows mark clone size as missing; the rest say once, few, many or name a class of expanded clone.

size | D | J | V | CDR3 | DNA
NA | NA | TRBJ2-3 | TRBV25-1 | CASIEWGGRTDTQYF | TGTGCCAGCATTGAGTGGGGGGGCCGCACAGATACGCAGTATTTT
NA | TRBD1 | TRBJ2-1 | TRBV5-6 | CASSSSGTGISSYNEQFF | TGTGCCAGCAGCTCCTCCGGGACAGGGATCAGCTCCTACAATGAGCAGTTCTTC
NA | NA | TRBJ1-6 | TRBV5-1 | CASSSMGRPSSYNSPLHF | TGCGCCAGCAGCAGCATGGGCAGGCCGAGCTCCTATAATTCACCCCTCCACTTT
NA | TRBD1 | TRBJ2-2 | TRBV27 | CASSRPWDRDSGELFF | TGTGCCAGCAGCCGCCCGTGGGACAGGGATTCCGGGGAGCTGTTTTTT
NA | NA | TRBJ1-6 | TRBV15 | CATSKTRNNSPLHF | TGTGCCACCAGCAAGACACGGAATAATTCACCCCTCCACTTT
NA | TRBD1 | TRBJ2-2 | TRBV5-6 | CASSLSFRQGSLSTGELFF | TGTGCCAGCAGCTTGAGTTTCCGACAGGGGTCCCTGAGTACCGGGGAGCTGTTTTTT
NA | NA | TRBJ2-1 | TRBV2 | CASSAYYNEQFF | TGTGCCAGCAGTGCCTATTACAATGAGCAGTTCTTC
NA | TRBD1 | TRBJ2-5 | TRBV9 | CASSGGTGGQETQYF | TGTGCCAGCAGCGGCGGGACAGGGGGCCAAGAGACCCAGTACTTC
NA | NA | TRBJ1-1 | TRBV30 | CAWSVGQLNTEAFF | TGTGCCTGGAGTGTTGGACAATTGAACACTGAAGCTTTCTTT
NA | TRBD2 | TRBJ2-7 | TRBV6-1 | CASSEAQLAGGYEQYF | TGTGCCAGCAGTGAAGCGCAACTAGCGGGAGGATACGAGCAGTACTTC
NA | NA | TRBJ2-5 | TRBV18 | CASSPTQETQYF | TGTGCCAGCTCACCGACACAAGAGACCCAGTACTTC
NA | NA | TRBJ2-7 | TRBV29-1 | CSVALTYEQYF | TGCAGCGTGGCCCTGACATACGAGCAGTACTTC
NA | TRBD2 | TRBJ2-1 | TRBV5-4 | CASSFHSGRASYNEQFF | TGTGCCAGCAGCTTTCATAGCGGGAGGGCCTCATACAATGAGCAGTTCTTC
medium-sized | NA | TRBJ1-3 | TRBV5-1 | CASSPVSGNTIYF | TGCGCCAGCAGCCCGGTATCTGGAAACACCATATATTTT
NA | NA | TRBJ2-7 | TRBV27 | CASSLQVSPSYEQYF | TGTGCCAGCAGTTTACAGGTTTCCCCATCCTACGAGCAGTACTTC
NA | NA | TRBJ1-2 | TRBV7-9 | CASSSEGFGGIYGYTF | TGTGCCAGCAGCTCGGAAGGGTTTGGAGGAATCTATGGCTACACCTTC
NA | TRBD1 | TRBJ2-2 | TRBV5-1 | CASSSDPGQLHGELFF | TGCGCCAGCAGCTCCGACCCGGGACAGCTTCACGGGGAGCTGTTTTTT
NA | NA | TRBJ2-7 | TRBV28 | CASSFVRGNYEQYF | TGTGCCAGCAGTTTTGTCCGGGGAAACTACGAGCAGTACTTC
NA | NA | TRBJ1-2 | TRBV4-2 | CASSQARQSLNYGYTF | TGTGCCAGCAGCCAAGCGCGACAGTCTCTTAACTATGGCTACACCTTC
NA | TRBD1 | TRBJ1-2 | TRBV28 | CASSSAGTDANYGYTF | TGTGCCAGCAGTAGCGCCGGGACAGATGCTAACTATGGCTACACCTTC
NA | TRBD1 | TRBJ1-1 | TRBV30 | CAWSSDRDTEAFF | TGTGCCTGGAGTTCGGACAGGGACACTGAAGCTTTCTTT
NA | NA | TRBJ1-3 | TRBV7-9 | CASSQMTPTSGNTIYF | TGTGCCAGCAGCCAAATGACACCGACCTCTGGAAACACCATATATTTT
NA | TRBD1 | TRBJ1-6 | TRBV27 | CASSLWGDRAYNSPLHF | TGTGCCAGCAGTTTATGGGGGGACAGAGCCTATAATTCACCCCTCCACTTT
NA | NA | TRBJ1-5 | TRBV30 | CAWRGDRSDQPQHF | TGTGCCTGGAGGGGAGACAGGAGTGATCAGCCCCAGCATTTT
NA | NA | TRBJ2-7 | TRBV6-6 | CASSPSGLQSSYEQYF | TGTGCCAGCAGTCCATCGGGACTCCAAAGCTCCTACGAGCAGTACTTC
NA | TRBD2 | TRBJ2-7 | TRBV27 | CASSPIGWRESYHEQYF | TGTGCCAGCAGCCCTATCGGCTGGCGGGAGTCCTACCACGAGCAGTACTTC
NA | TRBD2 | TRBJ2-2 | TRBV5-3 | CARSLEASGVDTGELFF | TGTGCCAGAAGCTTGGAGGCTAGCGGGGTGGACACCGGGGAGCTGTTTTTT
NA | NA | TRBJ2-7 | TRBV11-2 | CASSVQGYEQYF | TGTGCCAGCAGCGTACAGGGCTACGAGCAGTACTTC
NA | TRBD2 | TRBJ2-7 | TRBV30 | CACGTSGPYEQYF | TGTGCCTGCGGGACTAGCGGTCCCTACGAGCAGTACTTC
NA | NA | TRBJ1-6 | TRBV7-2 | CASSSPVGGSPLHF | TGTGCCAGCAGCTCCCCAGTGGGGGGATCACCCCTCCACTTT
NA | NA | TRBJ2-1 | TRBV12-5 | CASGYSGQADEQFF | TGTGCTAGTGGTTATAGCGGTCAGGCGGATGAGCAGTTCTTC
NA | TRBD2 | TRBJ2-1 | TRBV13 | CASSLGPAGAGNEQFF | TGTGCCAGCAGCTTAGGCCCTGCGGGAGCGGGGAATGAGCAGTTCTTC
NA | TRBD1 | TRBJ2-1 | TRBV19 | CASSILKGQGVYNEQFF | TGTGCCAGTAGTATATTAAAGGGACAGGGGGTCTACAATGAGCAGTTCTTC
NA | NA | TRBJ2-2 | TRBV28 | CAIPTRNTGELFF | TGTGCCATCCCTACCCGAAACACCGGGGAGCTGTTTTTT
NA | NA | TRBJ1-4 | TRBV4-1 | CASSQGTQGGGEKLFF | TGCGCCAGCAGCCAAGGGACCCAGGGCGGAGGGGAAAAACTGTTTTTT
NA | NA | TRBJ2-7 | TRBV7-9 | CASSPARSESSYEQYF | TGTGCCAGCAGCCCCGCCCGGTCGGAGAGCTCCTACGAGCAGTACTTC
NA | NA | TRBJ2-7 | TRBV6-1 | CASTTGGPSEQYF | TGTGCCAGCACCACGGGGGGCCCCTCCGAGCAGTACTTC
NA | NA | TRBJ2-5 | TRBV5-1 | CASSFTGGEETQYF | TGCGCCAGCAGCTTTACCGGGGGAGAAGAGACCCAGTACTTC
NA | TRBD1 | TRBJ2-7 | TRBV7-2 | CASSRMGQDVYEQYF | TGTGCCAGCAGCCGCATGGGACAGGATGTCTACGAGCAGTACTTC
NA | NA | TRBJ1-1 | TRBV29-1 | CSVVRDTNTEAFF | TGCAGCGTGGTCCGGGACACTAACACTGAAGCTTTCTTT
NA | TRBD1 | TRBJ2-1 | TRBV19 | CASSVPQGSSYNEQFF | TGTGCCAGTAGCGTACCACAGGGGTCTTCCTACAATGAGCAGTTCTTC
NA | TRBD1 | TRBJ1-1 | TRBV19 | CASSSNRGNTEAFF | TGTGCCAGTAGTTCCAACAGGGGGAACACTGAAGCTTTCTTT
NA | TRBD2 | TRBJ2-7 | TRBV5-4 | CASSGGLARPSYEQYF | TGTGCCAGCAGCGGGGGACTAGCGCGTCCCTCCTACGAGCAGTACTTC
NA | TRBD1 | TRBJ1-2 | TRBV6-1 | CASKPDRETYGYTF | TGTGCCAGCAAACCGGACAGGGAAACTTATGGCTACACCTTC
NA | TRBD1 | TRBJ1-6 | TRBV7-9 | CASSFGQENSPLHF | TGTGCCAGCAGTTTCGGACAGGAGAATTCACCCCTCCACTTT
NA | TRBD1 | TRBJ1-2 | TRBV5-1 | CASSISGGAYGYTF | TGCGCCAGCAGCATTTCAGGGGGCGCTTATGGCTACACCTTC
NA | NA | TRBJ1-1 | TRBV20-1 | CSAVAKTEAFF | TGCAGTGCTGTAGCAAAGACTGAAGCTTTCTTT
NA | NA | TRBJ1-1 | TRBV15 | CATSPGLTMNTEAFF | TGTGCCACCAGCCCGGGACTGACCATGAACACTGAAGCTTTCTTT
NA | TRBD2 | TRBJ2-5 | TRBV6-5 | CASSSTGLAGKETQYF | TGTGCCAGCAGTTCCACAGGACTAGCGGGGAAAGAGACCCAGTACTTC
NA | NA | TRBJ1-5 | TRBV12-5 | CASGLSRGPNNQPQHF | TGTGCTAGTGGTTTGTCAAGGGGCCCAAATAATCAGCCCCAGCATTTT